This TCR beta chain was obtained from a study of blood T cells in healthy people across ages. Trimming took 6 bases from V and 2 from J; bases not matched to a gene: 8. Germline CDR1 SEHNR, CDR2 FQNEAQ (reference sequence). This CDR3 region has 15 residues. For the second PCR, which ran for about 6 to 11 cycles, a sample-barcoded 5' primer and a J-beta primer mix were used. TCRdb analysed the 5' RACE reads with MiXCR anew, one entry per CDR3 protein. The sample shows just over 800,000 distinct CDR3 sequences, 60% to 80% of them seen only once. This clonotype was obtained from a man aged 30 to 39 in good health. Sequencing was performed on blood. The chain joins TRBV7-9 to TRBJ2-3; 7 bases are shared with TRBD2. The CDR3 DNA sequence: TGTGCCAGCAGAGAGGGAGGGTCCTTCACAGATACGCAGTATTTT. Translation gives CASREGGSFTDTQYF.